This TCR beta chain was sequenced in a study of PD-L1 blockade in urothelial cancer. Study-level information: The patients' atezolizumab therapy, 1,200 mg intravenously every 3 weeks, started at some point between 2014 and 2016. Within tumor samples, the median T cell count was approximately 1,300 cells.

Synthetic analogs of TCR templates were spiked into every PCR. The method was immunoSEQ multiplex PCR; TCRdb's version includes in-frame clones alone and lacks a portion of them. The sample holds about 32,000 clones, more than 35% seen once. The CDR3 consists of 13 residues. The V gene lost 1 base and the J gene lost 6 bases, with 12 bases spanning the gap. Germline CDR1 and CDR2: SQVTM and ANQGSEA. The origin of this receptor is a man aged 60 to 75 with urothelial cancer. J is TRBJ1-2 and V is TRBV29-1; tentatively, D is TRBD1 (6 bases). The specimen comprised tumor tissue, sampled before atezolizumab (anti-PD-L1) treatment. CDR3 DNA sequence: TGCAGCGTTGAAGGGGGGGCAGGGGATGGCTACACCTTC. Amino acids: CSVEGGAGDGYTF.